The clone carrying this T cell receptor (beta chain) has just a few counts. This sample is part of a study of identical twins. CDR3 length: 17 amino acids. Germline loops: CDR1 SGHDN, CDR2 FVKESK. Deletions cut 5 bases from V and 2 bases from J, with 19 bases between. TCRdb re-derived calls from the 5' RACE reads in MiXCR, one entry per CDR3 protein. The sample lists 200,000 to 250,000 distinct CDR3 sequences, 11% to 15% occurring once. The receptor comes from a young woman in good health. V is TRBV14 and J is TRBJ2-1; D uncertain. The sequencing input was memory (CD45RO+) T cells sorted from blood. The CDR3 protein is CASSATTERYTYNEQFF. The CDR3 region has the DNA TGTGCCAGCAGCGCTACTACAGAAAGGTATACCTACAATGAGCAGTTCTTC. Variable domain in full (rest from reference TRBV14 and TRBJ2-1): EAGVTQFPSHSVIEKGQTVTLRCDPISGHDNLYWYRRVMGKEIKFLLHFVKESKQDESGMPNNRFLAERTGGTYSTLKVQPAELEDSGVYFCASSATTERYTYNEQFFGPGTRLTVL.